The rows below give T cell receptor beta chains drawn from one sample of a study of T cell repertoires in cytomegalovirus infection. TCRdb ran MiXCR on the reads and lists one entry per CDR3 protein. The sample holds around 630,000 distinct CDR3 sequences; approximately 25% are singletons and the top ten take less than 9.5%. The sample consisted of CD8+ T cells from PBMCs. These receptor sequences come from a human donor in good health (CMV status not recorded). Some clones in this sample may be carry-over from other donors' samples. Both conserved end residues are part of each CDR3. The order of the fields is clone size, J gene, V gene, D gene, CDR3 protein, CDR3 DNA. The D gene is left open where the match is weak. Clone size appears in some rows only: once, few, many, or a class for an expanded clone.

clone size: many
J gene: TRBJ1-2
V gene: TRBV10-3
D gene: TRBD1
CDR3 protein: CAISEWDRDRKGYGYTF
CDR3 DNA: TGTGCCATCAGTGAGTGGGACAGAGATAGAAAAGGCTATGGCTACACCTTC

clone size: many
J gene: TRBJ2-1
V gene: TRBV7-8
D gene: .
CDR3 protein: CASSLVVGISYNEQFF
CDR3 DNA: TGTGCCAGCAGCTTAGTCGTGGGGATCTCCTACAATGAGCAGTTCTTC

clone size: .
J gene: TRBJ2-2
V gene: TRBV6-2/TRBV6-3
D gene: TRBD1
CDR3 protein: CASSYHSVDRASGELFF
CDR3 DNA: TGTGCCAGCAGTTATCATTCAGTGGACAGGGCGTCCGGGGAGCTGTTTTTT

clone size: few
J gene: TRBJ1-5
V gene: TRBV4-1
D gene: TRBD1
CDR3 protein: CASSPLEGQGSQPQHF
CDR3 DNA: TGCGCCAGCAGCCCCCTTGAAGGACAGGGGTCGCAGCCCCAGCATTTT

clone size: .
J gene: TRBJ2-3
V gene: TRBV2
D gene: TRBD1
CDR3 protein: CASTRTGADTQYF
CDR3 DNA: TGTGCCAGCACCCGGACAGGTGCAGATACGCAGTATTTT

clone size: few
J gene: TRBJ1-4
V gene: TRBV14
D gene: .
CDR3 protein: CASSLEGNEKLFF
CDR3 DNA: TGTGCCAGCAGCCTTGAGGGTAATGAAAAACTGTTTTTT

clone size: .
J gene: TRBJ2-3
V gene: TRBV5-5
D gene: .
CDR3 protein: CASILGSTDTQYF
CDR3 DNA: TGTGCCAGCATACTTGGTAGCACAGATACGCAGTATTTT

clone size: .
J gene: TRBJ2-1
V gene: TRBV7-8
D gene: .
CDR3 protein: CASSLDVSVGAHPLQEQFF
CDR3 DNA: TGTGCCAGCAGCTTAGATGTTAGTGTGGGAGCCCACCCCCTTCAAGAGCAGTTCTTC

clone size: .
J gene: TRBJ1-1
V gene: TRBV29-1
D gene: .
CDR3 protein: CSVERGAEAFF
CDR3 DNA: TGCAGCGTTGAACGAGGGGCTGAAGCTTTCTTT

clone size: .
J gene: TRBJ2-3
V gene: TRBV29-1
D gene: TRBD2
CDR3 protein: CSVEDYVAGAVAGDTQYF
CDR3 DNA: TGCAGCGTTGAAGATTATGTAGCGGGGGCCGTGGCGGGAGATACGCAGTATTTT

clone size: many
J gene: TRBJ1-2
V gene: TRBV28
D gene: .
CDR3 protein: CASTTNSRNYGYTF
CDR3 DNA: TGTGCCAGCACCACCAATTCACGGAACTATGGCTACACCTTC

clone size: .
J gene: TRBJ2-1
V gene: TRBV28
D gene: TRBD1
CDR3 protein: CASSWGTAYNEQFF
CDR3 DNA: TGTGCCAGCAGTTGGGGGACAGCCTACAATGAGCAGTTCTTC

clone size: few
J gene: TRBJ1-2
V gene: TRBV7-9
D gene: TRBD1
CDR3 protein: CASSSDRGLVYGYTF
CDR3 DNA: TGTGCCAGCAGCTCAGACAGGGGTCTCGTCTATGGCTACACCTTC

clone size: many
J gene: TRBJ1-4
V gene: TRBV20-1
D gene: .
CDR3 protein: CSARDRVVNEKLFF
CDR3 DNA: TGCAGTGCTAGAGATCGAGTGGTCAATGAAAAACTGTTTTTT

clone size: .
J gene: TRBJ2-1
V gene: TRBV6-2/TRBV6-3
D gene: .
CDR3 protein: CASNLGGPDEQFF
CDR3 DNA: TGTGCCAGCAACCTCGGGGGGCCCGATGAGCAGTTCTTC

clone size: many
J gene: TRBJ1-1
V gene: TRBV7-9
D gene: .
CDR3 protein: CASSFGTIEAFF
CDR3 DNA: TGTGCCAGCAGCTTTGGGACCATTGAAGCTTTCTTT

clone size: many
J gene: TRBJ2-1
V gene: TRBV4-1
D gene: TRBD2
CDR3 protein: CASSQEWGLDNNEQFF
CDR3 DNA: TGCGCCAGCAGCCAAGAATGGGGACTAGATAACAATGAGCAGTTCTTC

clone size: .
J gene: TRBJ2-2
V gene: TRBV20-1
D gene: TRBD2
CDR3 protein: CSARGASGGTGELFF
CDR3 DNA: TGCAGTGCTAGGGGGGCTAGCGGGGGGACCGGGGAGCTGTTTTTT

clone size: .
J gene: TRBJ2-1
V gene: TRBV6-5
D gene: .
CDR3 protein: CASTHGGGHNEQFF
CDR3 DNA: TGTGCCAGCACCCATGGAGGGGGGCATAATGAGCAGTTCTTC

clone size: many
J gene: TRBJ1-5
V gene: TRBV7-2
D gene: .
CDR3 protein: CASSFRTGYNQPQHF
CDR3 DNA: TGTGCCAGCAGCTTCCGGACGGGTTACAATCAGCCCCAGCATTTT

clone size: .
J gene: TRBJ1-1
V gene: TRBV12-5
D gene: .
CDR3 protein: CASGFQVDPLPEAFF
CDR3 DNA: TGTGCTAGTGGTTTCCAAGTCGACCCACTCCCTGAAGCTTTCTTT

clone size: .
J gene: TRBJ1-5
V gene: TRBV10-3
D gene: TRBD1
CDR3 protein: CASWTGGSNQPQHF
CDR3 DNA: TGTGCCTCCTGGACAGGGGGTAGCAATCAGCCCCAGCATTTT

clone size: many
J gene: TRBJ2-2
V gene: TRBV28
D gene: .
CDR3 protein: CASKQGLGPGELFF
CDR3 DNA: TGTGCCAGCAAGCAGGGCCTTGGCCCCGGGGAGCTGTTTTTT

clone size: once
J gene: TRBJ2-1
V gene: TRBV6-2/TRBV6-3
D gene: .
CDR3 protein: CASSLNLRWHIF
CDR3 DNA: TGTGCCAGCAGTCTCAACCTGAGGTGGCACATCTTC

clone size: many
J gene: TRBJ2-3
V gene: TRBV7-6
D gene: .
CDR3 protein: CASRTLATSTDTQYF
CDR3 DNA: TGTGCCAGCAGGACCCTAGCAACCAGCACAGATACGCAGTATTTT

clone size: few
J gene: TRBJ2-1
V gene: TRBV7-9
D gene: .
CDR3 protein: CAWRNLGVALHNEQFF
CDR3 DNA: TGTGCCTGGAGAAACTTAGGGGTAGCACTACACAATGAGCAGTTCTTC

clone size: many
J gene: TRBJ2-2
V gene: TRBV6-6
D gene: .
CDR3 protein: CASSEEGQWSNTGELFF
CDR3 DNA: TGTGCCAGCAGTGAGGAGGGACAGTGGTCGAACACCGGGGAGCTGTTTTTT

clone size: .
J gene: TRBJ2-3
V gene: TRBV6-6
D gene: .
CDR3 protein: CASESITDTQYF
CDR3 DNA: TGTGCCAGCGAGTCCATCACAGATACGCAGTATTTT

clone size: .
J gene: TRBJ1-1
V gene: TRBV2
D gene: .
CDR3 protein: CASSDGQGDTEAFF
CDR3 DNA: TGTGCCAGCAGTGATGGTCAGGGCGACACTGAAGCTTTCTTT

clone size: .
J gene: TRBJ2-1
V gene: TRBV25-1
D gene: .
CDR3 protein: CASRGRQESYNEQFF
CDR3 DNA: TGTGCCAGCAGGGGACGACAGGAGTCCTACAATGAGCAGTTCTTC

clone size: few
J gene: TRBJ1-5
V gene: TRBV6-2/TRBV6-3
D gene: .
CDR3 protein: CASSYSGRSNQPQHF
CDR3 DNA: TGTGCCAGCAGTTACTCCGGGCGTAGCAATCAGCCCCAGCATTTT

clone size: many
J gene: TRBJ2-1
V gene: TRBV7-6
D gene: .
CDR3 protein: CASSSGGGRYNEQFF
CDR3 DNA: TGTGCCAGCAGCTCAGGAGGGGGGCGATACAATGAGCAGTTCTTC

clone size: many
J gene: TRBJ2-3
V gene: TRBV7-2
D gene: .
CDR3 protein: CASSLRLSDLTDTQYF
CDR3 DNA: TGTGCCAGCAGCCTCAGATTAAGCGACCTCACAGATACGCAGTATTTT

clone size: few
J gene: TRBJ1-1
V gene: TRBV7-3
D gene: .
CDR3 protein: CASMPPGALTEAFF
CDR3 DNA: TGTGCCAGCATGCCCCCCGGCGCTCTCACTGAAGCTTTCTTT

clone size: .
J gene: TRBJ2-1
V gene: TRBV7-2
D gene: .
CDR3 protein: CASNLTGTEQFF
CDR3 DNA: TGTGCCAGCAACTTGACCGGGACTGAGCAGTTCTTC

clone size: .
J gene: TRBJ2-7
V gene: TRBV5-1
D gene: TRBD1
CDR3 protein: CASSSRDRTYEQYF
CDR3 DNA: TGCGCCAGCAGCTCCCGGGACAGGACCTACGAGCAGTACTTC

clone size: many
J gene: TRBJ2-3
V gene: TRBV7-2
D gene: .
CDR3 protein: CASSQVAEHSDTQYF
CDR3 DNA: TGTGCCAGCAGCCAAGTAGCGGAACACTCAGATACGCAGTATTTT

clone size: few
J gene: TRBJ1-2
V gene: TRBV6-2/TRBV6-3
D gene: .
CDR3 protein: CASSHRQNYGYTF
CDR3 DNA: TGTGCCAGCAGTCACCGACAGAACTATGGCTACACCTTC

clone size: few
J gene: TRBJ2-3
V gene: TRBV7-6
D gene: .
CDR3 protein: CATRGTDTQYF
CDR3 DNA: TGTGCCACCAGGGGCACAGATACGCAGTATTTT

clone size: .
J gene: TRBJ1-1
V gene: TRBV6-5
D gene: .
CDR3 protein: CANSYLDGEAFF
CDR3 DNA: TGTGCCAACAGTTACCTAGACGGCGAAGCTTTCTTT

clone size: .
J gene: TRBJ1-5
V gene: TRBV3-1
D gene: .
CDR3 protein: CASSQGPGADQPQHF
CDR3 DNA: TGTGCCAGCAGCCAGGGACCAGGGGCGGATCAGCCCCAGCATTTT

clone size: many
J gene: TRBJ1-1
V gene: TRBV6-1
D gene: TRBD1
CDR3 protein: CASRPTGLDTEAFF
CDR3 DNA: TGTGCCAGCAGACCGACAGGGTTGGACACTGAAGCTTTCTTT

clone size: .
J gene: TRBJ2-1
V gene: TRBV14
D gene: TRBD2
CDR3 protein: CASSQPGTSRGSYNEQFF
CDR3 DNA: TGTGCCAGCAGCCAGCCCGGGACTAGCCGGGGCTCCTACAATGAGCAGTTCTTC

clone size: few
J gene: TRBJ2-2
V gene: TRBV4-3
D gene: .
CDR3 protein: CASSQDLGLNTGELFF
CDR3 DNA: TGCGCCAGCAGCCAAGATTTGGGGCTGAACACCGGGGAGCTGTTTTTT

clone size: .
J gene: TRBJ2-3
V gene: TRBV6-5
D gene: .
CDR3 protein: CASSGVTSSTDTQYF
CDR3 DNA: TGTGCCAGCAGTGGGGTAACTTCGAGCACAGATACGCAGTATTTT

clone size: few
J gene: TRBJ1-2
V gene: TRBV20-1
D gene: .
CDR3 protein: CSARARGTGAIYGYTF
CDR3 DNA: TGCAGTGCTAGAGCTCGGGGAACAGGCGCAATCTATGGCTACACCTTC

clone size: few
J gene: TRBJ1-1
V gene: TRBV15
D gene: .
CDR3 protein: CATGSTADLNTEAFF
CDR3 DNA: TGTGCCACCGGGTCGACAGCAGATTTGAACACTGAAGCTTTCTTT

clone size: .
J gene: TRBJ2-1
V gene: TRBV20-1
D gene: TRBD2
CDR3 protein: CSARVSGGYNEQFF
CDR3 DNA: TGCAGTGCTAGAGTCAGCGGGGGCTACAATGAGCAGTTCTTC

clone size: .
J gene: TRBJ2-7
V gene: TRBV20-1
D gene: .
CDR3 protein: CSAAPHFDRKGNEQYF
CDR3 DNA: TGCAGTGCAGCCCCCCACTTTGACAGGAAAGGGAACGAGCAGTACTTC

clone size: .
J gene: TRBJ2-1
V gene: TRBV12-3/TRBV12-4
D gene: .
CDR3 protein: CASSLKGSNEQFF
CDR3 DNA: TGTGCCAGCAGTTTAAAAGGGTCCAATGAGCAGTTCTTC

clone size: few
J gene: TRBJ2-2
V gene: TRBV4-3
D gene: .
CDR3 protein: CASSQDRYRGEANTGELFF
CDR3 DNA: TGCGCCAGCAGCCAAGATCGGTATAGGGGAGAAGCGAACACCGGGGAGCTGTTTTTT

clone size: .
J gene: TRBJ1-1
V gene: TRBV29-1
D gene: TRBD1
CDR3 protein: CSVGQGDQAFF
CDR3 DNA: TGCAGCGTTGGACAGGGGGATCAGGCTTTCTTT

clone size: .
J gene: TRBJ2-1
V gene: TRBV10-1
D gene: TRBD1
CDR3 protein: CASSSPETGAYNEQFF
CDR3 DNA: TGCGCCAGCAGTTCCCCCGAGACAGGGGCCTACAATGAGCAGTTCTTC

clone size: many
J gene: TRBJ2-2
V gene: TRBV6-1
D gene: TRBD2
CDR3 protein: CASSELADTGELFF
CDR3 DNA: TGTGCCAGCAGTGAACTAGCGGACACCGGGGAGCTGTTTTTT

clone size: .
J gene: TRBJ2-7
V gene: TRBV14
D gene: TRBD1
CDR3 protein: CASSLPGQGAEQYF
CDR3 DNA: TGTGCCAGCAGCCTGCCGGGACAGGGCGCCGAGCAGTACTTC

clone size: .
J gene: TRBJ1-1
V gene: TRBV7-9
D gene: TRBD1
CDR3 protein: CASSPWQGALNTEAFF
CDR3 DNA: TGTGCCAGCAGCCCCTGGCAGGGGGCTTTGAACACTGAAGCTTTCTTT

clone size: few
J gene: TRBJ1-3
V gene: TRBV28
D gene: .
CDR3 protein: CASSPAGASGNTIYF
CDR3 DNA: TGTGCCAGCAGTCCCGCGGGGGCTTCGGGAAACACCATATATTTT

clone size: .
J gene: TRBJ2-1
V gene: TRBV6-2/TRBV6-3
D gene: TRBD1
CDR3 protein: CASSSRDRGSYNEQFF
CDR3 DNA: TGTGCCAGCAGTTCCCGGGACAGGGGGTCCTACAATGAGCAGTTCTTC

clone size: few
J gene: TRBJ2-2
V gene: TRBV28
D gene: .
CDR3 protein: CASSLLIDGELFF
CDR3 DNA: TGTGCCAGCAGCCTCTTGATCGACGGGGAGCTGTTTTTT

clone size: many
J gene: TRBJ2-5
V gene: TRBV7-9
D gene: TRBD1
CDR3 protein: CASSQRQGAQTYQETQYF
CDR3 DNA: TGTGCCAGCAGCCAGAGGCAGGGGGCTCAAACTTACCAAGAGACCCAGTACTTC